Below are 25 T cell receptor beta chains sequenced from a single sample in a study of T cells in localized non-small cell lung cancer. Here immunoSEQ multiplex PCR was the method, and the copy in TCRdb shows in-frame clones only, minus some. This table holds 60,000 to 75,000 clones, more than 80% found once. Sequenced material: PBMCs, taken before any cancer treatment. The receptor set was obtained from a man aged 35-75 years with stage II lung adenocarcinoma.

This chain connects TRBV7-9 to TRBJ2-5; D not resolved. The V end lost 5 bases, the J end lost 4 bases, and 8 bases lay between the germline ends. CDR3 length equals 12 residues. Germline V CDR1 and CDR2: SEHNR, FQNEAQ (reference sequence). This chain's CDR3 is CASSPHGETQYF. Written as DNA, the CDR3 is TGTGCCAGCAGCCCCCACGGAGAGACCCAGTACTTC.

The CDR3 spells CASSTQFSYNEQFF. CDR3 bases: TGTGCCAGCAGTACCCAATTCTCCTACAATGAGCAGTTCTTC. The rearrangement joins TRBV6-1 to TRBJ2-1; D call uncertain. Germline loops: CDR1 MNHNS, CDR2 SASEGT. There are 14 residues in the CDR3. Trimming stripped 5 bases from V and 0 bases from J, with 8 bases between.

The gene calls are TRBV12-5 and TRBJ1-5; TRBD1 is a possible D gene (5 bases). Germline lookup yields CDR1 LGHNT and CDR2 FRNRAP. The CDR3 is 14 residues long. V was pared by 10 bases and J by 6 bases, with 19 bases between. DNA for the CDR3: TGTGCTACCGCGCTTGGGGGGGACGGTCAGCCCCAGCATTTT. This codes for CATALGGDGQPQHF.

The rearrangement uses TRBV5-6 and TRBJ1-1; possibly TRBD1 for D (5 bases). The CDR3 covers 15 residues. CDR1 SGHDT and CDR2 YYEEEE come from the germline V gene. Trimming left V 5 bases short and J 0 bases short, with 14 bases between. The CDR3 DNA is TGTGCCAGCAGGGCGCCTGGGACGGTGAACACTGAAGCTTTCTTT. Amino acids: CASRAPGTVNTEAFF.

The chain uses TRBV7-8 and TRBJ2-6, with D perhaps assigned TRBD1 or TRBD2 (5 bases each). Deletions cut 2 bases from V and 0 bases from J, with 14 bases between. Germline CDR1 is SGHVS and CDR2 is FQNEAQ. The CDR3 is 18 residues long. CDR3: CASSLRRGPLSGANVLTF. The DNA of the CDR3 is TGTGCCAGCAGCTTAAGACGGGGACCCCTCTCTGGGGCCAACGTCCTGACTTTC.

V gene TRBV18 combines with J gene TRBJ1-2; 9 bases map to TRBD1. Trimming took 2 bases from V and 6 from J; bases not matched to a gene: 7. Looked up from germline, CDR1 is KGHSH and CDR2 is LQKENI. This CDR3 has 15 residues. DNA of the CDR3: TGTGCCAGCTCACCAAGGACAGGGGAGGGCGATGGCTACACCTTC. It yields the protein CASSPRTGEGDGYTF. Complete variable domain (other parts from reference TRBV18 and TRBJ1-2): NAGVMQNPRHLVRRRGQEARLRCSPMKGHSHVYWYRQLPEEGLKFMVYLQKENIIDESGMPKERFSAEFPKEGPSILRIQQVVRGDSAAYFCASSPRTGEGDGYTFGSGTRLTVV.

This chain uses TRBV2 with TRBJ2-2, with no clear D. This CDR3 region has 11 residues. V was pared by 6 bases and J by 5 bases, with 4 bases between. Germline CDR1 reads SNHLY; CDR2 reads FYNNEI. Written as DNA, the CDR3 is TGTGCCAGCAGGGGGACCGGGGAGCTGTTTTTT. This translates into CASRGTGELFF.

The rearrangement uses TRBV19 and TRBJ2-5, with 8 nucleotides matching TRBD2. The CDR3 totals 15 residues. J was trimmed by 5 bases and V by 3 bases; bases with no gene match: 8. Looked up from germline, CDR1 is LNHDA and CDR2 is SQIVND (reference sequence). Here the CDR3 reads CASSMFSGSRETQYF. CDR3 nucleotide sequence: TGTGCCAGTAGTATGTTCAGCGGGAGCCGGGAGACCCAGTACTTC.

CDR3 sequence: CASSRLVQYQETQYF. In DNA form, the CDR3 reads TGTGCCAGCAGCCGACTAGTGCAGTACCAAGAGACCCAGTACTTC. V gene TRBV14 combines with J gene TRBJ2-5; D might be TRBD2 (6 bases). The CDR3 has 15 amino acids. With 4 bases removed from V and 0 bases from J, the gap between germline ends came to 12 bases. Germline CDR1 reads SGHDN; CDR2 reads FVKESK.

This rearrangement joins TRBV15 to TRBJ1-4, with no clear D. Germline lookup yields CDR1 LNHNV and CDR2 YYDKDF (reference sequence). Trimming left V 1 base short and J 7 bases short, with 7 bases between. CDR3 size: 13 residues. The DNA for the CDR3 is TGTGCCACCAGCAGAGGGGTGGGTGAAAAACTGTTTTTT. Amino acid sequence: CATSRGVGEKLFF.

The chain employs TRBV4-1 and TRBJ2-3, with 8 nucleotides matching TRBD1. The CDR3 covers 17 residues. The V and J ends lost 6 bases and 2 bases, in that order; junction bases with no gene match: 13. Germline CDR1 is MGHRA and CDR2 is YSYEKL. CDR3 DNA sequence: TGCGCCAGCAGTCCCACAGGGGGAAACCTTTACACAGATACGCAGTATTTT. Its translation is CASSPTGGNLYTDTQYF.

The CDR3 is CASSYSMRLSTDTQYF. DNA for the CDR3: TGTGCCAGCAGTTACTCCATGAGGCTTAGCACAGATACGCAGTATTTT. The V gene is TRBV6-5, the J gene TRBJ2-3; D is uncertain. CDR1 is MNHEY and CDR2 is SVGAGI in the germline V gene. Between the trimmed V and J ends, which lost 0 bases and 0 bases, there was a span of 10 bases. This CDR3 has 16 residues.

With regard to this clone: Distinct nucleotide sequences in the sample also encode this CDR3. The chain has TRBV6-5 and TRBJ1-4; maybe TRBD1 (5 bases). Germline CDR1 reads MNHEY; CDR2 reads SVGAGI. The CDR3 runs to 15 residues. The V gene lost 4 bases and the J gene lost 7 bases, with 16 bases spanning the gap. CDR3 nucleotide sequence: TGTGCCAGCAGTTCCGTCGGCAGGGCCGGTGAAAAACTGTTTTTT. Residues: CASSSVGRAGEKLFF.

The chain recombines TRBV27 with TRBJ2-2, with D perhaps given as TRBD1 or TRBD2 (5 bases each). The CDR3 extends over 16 amino acids. Trimming left V 7 bases short and J 9 bases short, with 24 bases between. The germline V gene encodes CDR1 MNHEY and CDR2 SMNVEV (reference sequence). CDR3 residues: CASKTLWDPLGRELFF. CDR3 in DNA: TGTGCCAGCAAAACTTTATGGGACCCCCTGGGTCGGGAGCTGTTTTTT.

The CDR3 coding sequence is TGTGCCAGCTCACCCCCTGGGACAGGGACGAACACTGAAGCTTTCTTT. Translation gives CASSPPGTGTNTEAFF. This chain uses TRBV18 with TRBJ1-1; 9 bases match TRBD1. V lost 3 bases, J lost 1 base, and 6 bases stayed unmatched. The CDR3 covers 16 residues. CDR1 KGHSH and CDR2 LQKENI come from the germline V gene. The full variable domain, in which reference TRBV18 and TRBJ1-1 provide the parts outside the CDR3, is NAGVMQNPRHLVRRRGQEARLRCSPMKGHSHVYWYRQLPEEGLKFMVYLQKENIIDESGMPKERFSAEFPKEGPSILRIQQVVRGDSAAYFCASSPPGTGTNTEAFFGQGTRLTVV.

The chain carries TRBV6-5 and TRBJ2-7; 8 nucleotides agree with TRBD1. J was trimmed by 3 bases and V by 6 bases; bases with no gene match: 4. The CDR3 has 13 residues. CDR1 is MNHEY and CDR2 is SVGAGI in the germline V gene. CDR3 nucleotide sequence: TGTGCCAGCAGCTTCGACAGGGGCTACGAGCAGTACTTC. This sequence encodes CASSFDRGYEQYF.

Notes on this clone: The junction and the germline gene differ at one end; a read error may be behind it. This rearrangement joins TRBV5-1 to TRBJ1-2, with D possibly matching TRBD1 (5 bases). CDR1 and CDR2 (germline): SGHRS, YFSETQ. CDR3 size: 11 residues. CDR3 amino acids: CASSLDGGYAF. DNA for the CDR3: TGCGCCAGCAGCTTGGATGGGGGTTACGCCTTC.

This clone was seen only a few times. The gene calls are TRBV30 and TRBJ1-2, with D possibly matching TRBD1 (6 bases). This CDR3 contains 13 residues. CDR1 is GTSNPN and CDR2 is SVGIG in the germline V gene (reference sequence). Between the trimmed V and J ends, which lost 7 bases and 7 bases, there was a span of 19 bases. The CDR3: CASGVQLRGGYTF. CDR3 DNA sequence: TGTGCCTCAGGGGTACAGCTGAGGGGTGGCTACACCTTC.

J is TRBJ1-2 and V is TRBV6-5, with TRBD1 identical over 8 bases. In germline, CDR1 is MNHEY, CDR2 SVGAGI. The CDR3 sequence is 12 residues long. J was trimmed by 8 bases and V by 6 bases; bases with no gene match: 5. CDR3 sequence (DNA): TGTGCCAGCAGGACAGGGGCAGGAGGCTACACCTTC. It codes for CASRTGAGGYTF.

CDR3 loop: CASSKELGGGGYEQYF. For the CDR3, the DNA is TGTGCCAGCAGCAAAGAACTAGGAGGTGGGGGCTACGAGCAGTACTTC. J is TRBJ2-7 and V is TRBV21-1. TRBV21-1 is recorded as a pseudogene. The CDR3 runs 16 residues.

V usage is TRBV27 and J usage is TRBJ2-6; D is tentatively TRBD1 or TRBD2 (6 bases each). Germline assignment: CDR1 MNHEY and CDR2 SMNVEV (reference sequence). V was trimmed by 6 bases and J by 4 bases, leaving 10 bases between them. The CDR3 consists of 14 residues. The CDR3 loop is CASSPGAGANVLTF. The CDR3 region has the DNA TGTGCCAGCAGCCCGGGGGCAGGGGCCAACGTCCTGACTTTC.

This rearrangement joins TRBV9 to TRBJ2-1, with D perhaps matching TRBD2 (5 bases). Germline CDR1 SGDLS, CDR2 YYNGEE. The CDR3 contains 13 residues. Deletions cut 6 bases from V and 2 bases from J, with 9 bases between. The CDR3 DNA follows: TGTGCCAGCAACCGAGGGACCTACAATGAGCAGTTCTTC. It is translated as CASNRGTYNEQFF.

Remarks on this clone: Mismatch with germline at one junction end may stem from a read error. The V and J genes are TRBV14 and TRBJ2-1, with 10 bases lining up with TRBD2. Germline V lookup: CDR1 SGHDN, CDR2 FVKESK. The CDR3 covers 15 residues. The DNA of the CDR3 is TGTGCCAGCAGTCAAGCGGGAGGGAGGTACAATGAGCAGTTCTTC. Amino acids: CASSQAGGRYNEQFF.

The rearrangement uses TRBV6-5 and TRBJ1-1; no firm D call. Per germline, CDR1 MNHEY and CDR2 SVGAGI. The length of the CDR3 is 13 residues. Trimming removed 6 bases from V and 1 base from J, with 9 bases in between. The CDR3 coding sequence is TGTGCCAGCAGCCCTTGGGCGAACACTGAAGCTTTCTTT. It is translated as CASSPWANTEAFF.

This chain uses TRBV27 with TRBJ1-1, with 9 bases lining up with TRBD1. Germline assignment: CDR1 MNHEY and CDR2 SMNVEV (reference sequence). V dropped 4 bases and J dropped 5; count of bases not matched to a gene: 5. The CDR3 covers 14 residues. CDR3 residues: CASSSGGTGTEAFF. The DNA of the CDR3 is TGTGCCAGCAGTTCCGGCGGGACAGGGACTGAAGCTTTCTTT.